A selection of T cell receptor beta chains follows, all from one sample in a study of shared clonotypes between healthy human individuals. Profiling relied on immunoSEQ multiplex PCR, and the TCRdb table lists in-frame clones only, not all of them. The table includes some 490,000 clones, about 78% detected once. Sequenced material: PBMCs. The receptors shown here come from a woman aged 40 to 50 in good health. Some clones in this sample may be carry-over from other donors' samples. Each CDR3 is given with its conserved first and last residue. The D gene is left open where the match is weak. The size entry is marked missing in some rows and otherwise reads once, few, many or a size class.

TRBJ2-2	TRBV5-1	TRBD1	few	CASRPQGDGELFF	TGCGCCAGCAGACCACAGGGGGACGGGGAGCTGTTTTTT
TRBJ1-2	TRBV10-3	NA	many	CAISERDRLFYTF	TGTGCCATCAGTGAGAGGGACCGCCTCTTCTACACCTTC
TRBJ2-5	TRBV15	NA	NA	CATSSDLPYQETQYF	TGTGCCACCAGCAGCGACCTCCCGTACCAAGAGACCCAGTACTTC
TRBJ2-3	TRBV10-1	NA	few	CASSESADNTDTQYF	TGCGCCAGCAGTGAGTCGGCGGACAACACAGATACGCAGTATTTT
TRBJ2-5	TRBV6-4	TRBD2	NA	CASTSIRPTSGSQETQYF	TGTGCCAGCACATCGATTCGCCCGACTAGCGGGAGCCAAGAGACCCAGTACTTC
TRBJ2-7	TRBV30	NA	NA	CAWSSPGEQYF	TGTGCCTGGAGTAGCCCGGGCGAGCAGTACTTC
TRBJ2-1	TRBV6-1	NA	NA	CASSPGPPPNEQFF	TGTGCCAGCTCCCCCGGGCCCCCCCCCAATGAGCAGTTCTTC
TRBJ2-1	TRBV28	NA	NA	CASSLGQSSYNEQFF	TGTGCCAGCAGTTTAGGGCAGAGCTCCTACAATGAGCAGTTCTTC
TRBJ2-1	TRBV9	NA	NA	CASSPRAFLPQFF	TGTGCCAGCAGCCCCCGGGCCTTTCTCCCCCAGTTCTTC
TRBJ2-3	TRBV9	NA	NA	CASSGDLYTQYF	TGTGCCAGCAGCGGGGACTTATATACGCAGTATTTT
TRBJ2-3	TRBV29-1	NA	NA	CSVDSTDTQYF	TGCAGCGTCGACTCGACAGATACGCAGTATTTT
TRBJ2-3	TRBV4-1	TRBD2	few	CASSQLWTSGSADTQYF	TGCGCCAGCAGCCAATTATGGACTAGCGGGAGCGCAGATACGCAGTATTTT
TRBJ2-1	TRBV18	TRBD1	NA	CASSPRQGGANEQFF	TGTGCCAGCTCACCGAGACAGGGTGGGGCGAATGAGCAGTTCTTC
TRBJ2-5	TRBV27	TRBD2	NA	CASSLLGGGDRETQYF	TGTGCCAGCAGTTTACTCGGCGGGGGGGATCGGGAGACCCAGTACTTC
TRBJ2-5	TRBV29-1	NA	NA	CSVEVAPRETQYF	TGCAGCGTTGAGGTAGCCCCAAGGGAGACCCAGTACTTC
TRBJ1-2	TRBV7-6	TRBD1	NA	CASSGGRQGYGYTF	TGTGCCAGCAGCGGGGGGCGACAGGGCTATGGCTACACCTTC
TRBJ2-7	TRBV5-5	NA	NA	CASSPNPDGRLEQYF	TGTGCCAGCAGCCCGAACCCGGACGGGCGTCTGGAGCAGTACTTC
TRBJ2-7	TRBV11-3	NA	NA	CASSLQGSSYEQYF	TGTGCCAGCAGCTTACAGGGGAGCTCCTACGAGCAGTACTTC
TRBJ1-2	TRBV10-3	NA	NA	CAISDSESYGYTF	TGTGCCATCAGTGACAGCGAAAGCTATGGCTACACCTTC
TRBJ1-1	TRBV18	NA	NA	CASSPQRQNTEAFF	TGTGCCAGCTCACCTCAGAGACAGAACACTGAAGCTTTCTTT
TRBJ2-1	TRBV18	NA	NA	CASSLLLAQNGNEQFF	TGTGCCAGCTCGCTCCTACTAGCCCAGAATGGCAATGAGCAGTTCTTC
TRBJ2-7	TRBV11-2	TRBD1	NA	CASSGTGDTYEQYF	TGTGCCAGCAGCGGAACAGGGGATACCTACGAGCAGTACTTC
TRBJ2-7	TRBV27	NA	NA	CASSLSPTLREQYF	TGTGCCAGCAGTTTATCTCCGACCCTACGGGAGCAGTACTTC
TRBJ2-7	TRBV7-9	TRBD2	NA	CASSLVAGGLVNEQYF	TGTGCCAGCAGCTTAGTGGCGGGAGGCCTCGTGAACGAGCAGTACTTC
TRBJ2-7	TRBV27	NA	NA	CASSSTYEQYF	TGTGCCAGCAGTTCCACCTACGAGCAGTACTTC
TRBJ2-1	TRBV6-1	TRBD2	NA	CATVGLAGREQFF	TGTGCCACCGTGGGACTAGCGGGAAGGGAGCAGTTCTTC
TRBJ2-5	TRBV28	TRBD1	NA	CASRDRGGSETQYF	TGTGCCAGCAGGGACAGGGGAGGTTCGGAGACCCAGTACTTC
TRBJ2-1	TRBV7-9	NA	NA	CASSPRGADNEQFF	TGTGCCAGCAGCCCCAGGGGGGCGGACAATGAGCAGTTCTTC
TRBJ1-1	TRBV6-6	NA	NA	CASRRQTGNTEAFF	TGTGCCAGCAGACGACAAACAGGAAACACTGAAGCTTTCTTT
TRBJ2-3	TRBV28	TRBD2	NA	CASGQLAGAGDTQYF	TGTGCCAGCGGACAACTAGCGGGAGCTGGAGATACGCAGTATTTT
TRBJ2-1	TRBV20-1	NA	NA	CSARVNEQFF	TGCAGTGCTAGAGTTAATGAGCAGTTCTTC
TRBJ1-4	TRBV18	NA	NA	CASSPGHPAGTEKLFF	TGTGCCAGCTCACCGGGCCACCCCGCGGGTACTGAAAAACTGTTTTTT
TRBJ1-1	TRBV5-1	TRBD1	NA	CASSPQGGFTEAFF	TGCGCCAGCAGCCCACAGGGGGGTTTCACTGAAGCTTTCTTT
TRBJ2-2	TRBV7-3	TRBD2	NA	CASSSLAGANTGELFF	TGTGCCAGCAGTTCCCTAGCGGGAGCTAACACCGGGGAGCTGTTTTTT
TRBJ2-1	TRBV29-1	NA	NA	CSVERSDGNEQFF	TGCAGCGTTGAACGGTCAGATGGGAATGAGCAGTTCTTC
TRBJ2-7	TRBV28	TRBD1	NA	CASSSTGGSSYEQYF	TGTGCCAGCAGTTCAACAGGGGGGAGCTCCTACGAGCAGTACTTC
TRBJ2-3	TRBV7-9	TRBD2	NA	CASSRSLAGEADTQYF	TGTGCCAGCAGCCGATCGCTAGCGGGAGAAGCAGATACGCAGTATTTT
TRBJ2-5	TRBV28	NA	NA	CASSLGGFQETQYF	TGTGCCAGCAGTTTAGGAGGTTTCCAAGAGACCCAGTACTTC
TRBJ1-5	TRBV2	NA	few	CASSVGGPQHF	TGTGCCAGCAGTGTGGGGGGGCCCCAGCATTTT
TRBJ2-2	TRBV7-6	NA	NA	CASSSLPAGPYLNTGELFF	TGTGCCAGCAGCTCCCTCCCCGCAGGACCCTACCTGAACACCGGGGAGCTGTTTTTT
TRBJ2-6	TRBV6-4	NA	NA	CARGGGLHSGANVLTF	TGTGCCAGGGGGGGCGGTTTGCACTCTGGGGCCAACGTCCTGACTTTC
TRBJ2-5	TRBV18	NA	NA	CASSPPTSGETQYF	TGTGCCAGCTCTCCACCGACTTCGGGAGAGACCCAGTACTTC
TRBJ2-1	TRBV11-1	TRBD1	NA	CASSLGLRDREFF	TGTGCCAGCAGCTTAGGCCTCCGGGACAGGGAGTTCTTC
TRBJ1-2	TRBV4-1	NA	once	CASSQPLGRSYGYTF	TGCGCCAGCAGCCAACCTCTCGGGAGGTCCTATGGCTACACCTTT
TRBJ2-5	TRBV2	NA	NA	CASSDRSQETQYF	TGTGCCAGCAGTGATAGGTCCCAAGAGACCCAGTACTTC
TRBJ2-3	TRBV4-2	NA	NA	CASSQEAGSTDTQYF	TGTGCCAGCAGCCAAGAGGCGGGGAGCACAGATACGCAGTATTTT